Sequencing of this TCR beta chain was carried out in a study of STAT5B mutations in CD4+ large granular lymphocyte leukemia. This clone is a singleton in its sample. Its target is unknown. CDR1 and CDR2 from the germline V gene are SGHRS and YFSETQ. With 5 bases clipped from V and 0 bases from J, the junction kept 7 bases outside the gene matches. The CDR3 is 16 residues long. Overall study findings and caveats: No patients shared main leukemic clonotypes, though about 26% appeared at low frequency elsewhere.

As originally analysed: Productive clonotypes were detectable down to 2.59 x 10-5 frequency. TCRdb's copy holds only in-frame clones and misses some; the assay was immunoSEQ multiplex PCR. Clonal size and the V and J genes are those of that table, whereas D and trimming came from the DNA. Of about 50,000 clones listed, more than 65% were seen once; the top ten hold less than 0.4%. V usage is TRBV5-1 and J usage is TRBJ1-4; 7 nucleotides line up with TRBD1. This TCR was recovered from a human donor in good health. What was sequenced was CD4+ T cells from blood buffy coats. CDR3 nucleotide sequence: TGCGCCAGCAGAGGGTCAGGGGGGTCAACTAATGAAAAACTGTTTTTT. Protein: CASRGSGGSTNEKLFF.